What follows is one T cell receptor (beta chain) and its context. This sample was taken from a study of control samples from healthy donors and cancer patients. Clones were read by immunoSEQ multiplex PCR, and TCRdb kept only the in-frame ones, dropping some. Altogether about 130,000 clones are present, 90% being singletons, with the ten largest covering around 2.5%. The V gene's germline CDR1 is SGHRS and CDR2 YFSETQ. The CDR3 runs to 14 residues. The V gene lost 2 bases and the J gene lost 5 bases, with 12 bases spanning the gap. The V gene is TRBV5-1, the J gene TRBJ2-3; tentatively, D is TRBD1 (5 bases). Sequences were obtained from blood. This clonotype originated in a man aged 40-55 years in good health. The CDR3 loop reads CASSFITQGDTQYF. The CDR3 bases are TGCGCCAGCAGCTTTATAACGCAGGGAGATACGCAGTATTTT.